Below are 10 T cell receptor beta chains sequenced from a single sample in a study of cytomegalovirus exposure and HLA in healthy donors. In the PCR, 60 Vbeta and 13 Jbeta primers were used. Clones were read by immunoSEQ multiplex PCR, and TCRdb kept only the in-frame ones, dropping some. The profile shows approximately 190,000 clones, about 89% of them singletons. What was sequenced was PBMCs. These receptors all come from a man aged 30 to 45 in good health and CMV-seronegative.

The rearrangement uses TRBV27 and TRBJ2-4, with 9 bases identical to TRBD2. J was trimmed by 1 base and V by 5 bases; bases with no gene match: 0. Germline V gives CDR1 MNHEY, CDR2 SMNVEV (reference sequence). The CDR3 loop spans 14 amino acids. CDR3 sequence: CASSGTSAKNIQYF. The DNA of the CDR3 is TGTGCCAGCAGTGGGACTAGCGCCAAAAACATTCAGTACTTC.

V and J are TRBV6-5 and TRBJ1-1; tentatively, D is TRBD1 (5 bases). V shed 8 bases and J shed 1 base, with 14 bases lying between them. The CDR3 length is 14 residues. Germline CDR1 reads MNHEY; CDR2 reads SVGAGI. The CDR3 is CASAPGVKNTEAFF. As DNA, the CDR3 is TGTGCCAGCGCCCCGGGGGTCAAGAACACTGAAGCTTTCTTT.

The gene calls are TRBV28 and TRBJ2-1; 7 nucleotides align to TRBD1. The V segment lost 6 bases and the J segment 7 bases; nucleotides outside the gene matches: 18. Germline V lookup: CDR1 MDHEN, CDR2 SYDVKM. The CDR3 has 17 residues. CDR3 residues: CASSHRRQGRRSNEQFF. In DNA form, the CDR3 reads TGTGCCAGCAGCCATCGAAGACAGGGTAGGCGTTCGAATGAGCAGTTCTTC. Full variable domain (missing parts from reference TRBV28 and TRBJ2-1): DVKVTQSSRYLVKRTGEKVFLECVQDMDHENMFWYRQDPGLGLRLIYFSYDVKMKEKGDIPEGYSVSREKKERFSLILESASTNQTSMYLCASSHRRQGRRSNEQFFGPGTRLTVL.

J is TRBJ1-5 and V is TRBV15, with a possible D match to TRBD1 (5 bases). Trimming stripped 0 bases from V and 6 bases from J, with 9 bases between. CDR1 and CDR2 (germline): LNHNV, YYDKDF (reference sequence). The CDR3 is 14 amino acids. CDR3 loop: CATSRDWGGQPQHF. In DNA form, the CDR3 reads TGTGCCACCAGCAGAGATTGGGGGGGTCAGCCCCAGCATTTT.

V and J are TRBV30 and TRBJ2-6; unclear D gene. Trimming stripped 0 bases from V and 4 bases from J, with 10 bases between. This CDR3 contains 15 residues. The germline CDR1 and CDR2 sequences are GTSNPN and SVGIG (reference sequence). CDR3 region: CAWSVTPAGANVLTF. Written as DNA, the CDR3 is TGTGCCTGGAGTGTAACGCCCGCGGGGGCCAACGTCCTGACTTTC.

The chain links TRBV19 to TRBJ2-3; 10 bases fit TRBD2. V gave up 8 bases and J gave up 7 bases; unmatched junction bases: 12. From germline, CDR1 is LNHDA and CDR2 SQIVND (reference sequence). This CDR3 has 15 residues. DNA of the CDR3: TGTGCCAGTCAAACCCGGACTAGCGGAGCTTATACGCAGTATTTT. This translates into CASQTRTSGAYTQYF.

This clone was recorded a few times. The V and J genes are TRBV28 and TRBJ2-3; 7 bases match TRBD2. With V trimmed by 8 bases and J by 7 bases, 12 bases remained unmatched. The CDR3 totals 14 residues. Per the germline V gene, CDR1 is MDHEN and CDR2 is SYDVKM. The CDR3 loop is CASSPGGSVYTQYF. The CDR3 nucleotides read TGTGCCAGCTCGCCGGGCGGGAGTGTGTATACGCAGTATTTT.

This clone was observed a single time. The rearrangement uses TRBV5-6 and TRBJ2-3; TRBD2 matches at 13 bases. CDR3 length equals 17 residues. CDR1 is SGHDT, CDR2 YYEEEE, per germline. V was clipped by 4 bases and J by 0 bases; unmatched bases: 5. CDR3 region: CASSRLAGGPSTDTQYF. In DNA, the CDR3 is TGTGCCAGCAGCCGACTAGCGGGGGGCCCAAGCACAGATACGCAGTATTTT.

The CDR3 here is CASSNGPGHMISGSSYNEQFF. The CDR3, as DNA: TGTGCCAGCAGCAACGGCCCGGGACACATGATTAGCGGGAGTTCCTACAATGAGCAGTTCTTC. The chain uses TRBV21-1 and TRBJ2-1; TRBD2, the table's D call, lacks a check against the DNA. TRBV21-1 is a pseudogene. CDR3 length: 21 residues.

The chain recombines TRBV5-1 with TRBJ2-3; the D is unclear. This CDR3 has 14 amino acids. CDR1 SGHRS and CDR2 YFSETQ come from the germline V gene. The V gene lost 1 base and the J gene lost 0 bases, with 6 bases spanning the gap. In DNA, the CDR3 is TGCGCCAGCAGCTTGTCAGGTAGCACAGATACGCAGTATTTT. Encoded protein: CASSLSGSTDTQYF. The whole variable domain, remainder taken from reference TRBV5-1 and TRBJ2-3, is KAGVTQTPRYLIKTRGQQVTLSCSPISGHRSVSWYQQTPGQGLQFLFEYFSETQRNKGNFPGRFSGRQFSNSRSEMNVSTLELGDSALYLCASSLSGSTDTQYFGPGTRLTVL.